These T cell receptor beta chains were read from a single sample in a study of blood T cell repertoires in COVID-19. Assay used: immunoSEQ multiplex PCR; TCRdb lists only in-frame clones, some missing. Here the sample spans 350,000 or so clones, 80% to 90% being singletons. Sequenced sample: PBMCs or T cells enriched from blood (not recorded which). Receptors originate from a woman between 40 and 50 years old with acute COVID-19. The CDR3 runs from the conserved cysteine through the conserved F or W. The D gene is left open where the match is weak. Part of the rows lack a size; the others show once, few, many or a class for expanded clones.

J gene: TRBJ2-7
CDR3 length: 17
V gene: TRBV4-1
D gene: TRBD2
clone size: .
CDR3 protein: CASSRESGGPRSYEQYF
CDR3 DNA: TGCGCCAGCAGCCGCGAAAGCGGGGGCCCGCGATCCTACGAGCAGTACTTC

J gene: TRBJ1-2
CDR3 length: 14
V gene: TRBV18
D gene: TRBD1
clone size: .
CDR3 protein: CASSPGQAHYGYTF
CDR3 DNA: TGTGCCAGCTCACCTGGACAGGCGCACTATGGCTACACCTTC

J gene: TRBJ2-3
CDR3 length: 14
V gene: TRBV3-1/TRBV3-2
D gene: .
clone size: .
CDR3 protein: CASSQDRFTDTQYF
CDR3 DNA: TGTGCCAGCAGCCAAGATAGATTCACAGATACGCAGTATTTT

J gene: TRBJ1-2
CDR3 length: 15
V gene: TRBV6-5
D gene: .
clone size: .
CDR3 protein: CASRPSIQFNYGYTF
CDR3 DNA: TGTGCCAGCCGGCCTAGTATTCAATTCAACTATGGCTACACCTTC

J gene: TRBJ1-6
CDR3 length: 14
V gene: TRBV9
D gene: TRBD1
clone size: .
CDR3 protein: CASSETGANSPLHF
CDR3 DNA: TGTGCCAGCAGCGAGACAGGGGCCAATTCACCCCTCCACTTT

J gene: TRBJ1-2
CDR3 length: 13
V gene: TRBV28
D gene: .
clone size: .
CDR3 protein: CAGQTATNYGYTF
CDR3 DNA: TGTGCCGGCCAGACAGCAACTAACTATGGCTACACCTTC

J gene: TRBJ2-2
CDR3 length: 15
V gene: TRBV29-1
D gene: TRBD1
clone size: .
CDR3 protein: CSAATLDRGSGELFF
CDR3 DNA: TGCAGCGCCGCGACCTTGGACAGGGGCTCCGGGGAGCTGTTTTTT

J gene: TRBJ2-7
CDR3 length: 14
V gene: TRBV7-2
D gene: TRBD1
clone size: .
CDR3 protein: CASSFPGQGYEQYF
CDR3 DNA: TGTGCCAGCAGCTTCCCGGGACAGGGCTACGAGCAGTACTTC

J gene: TRBJ2-2
CDR3 length: 16
V gene: TRBV11-3
D gene: TRBD2
clone size: .
CDR3 protein: CASSAGLAGVTGELFF
CDR3 DNA: TGTGCCAGCAGCGCGGGACTAGCGGGGGTCACCGGGGAGCTGTTTTTT

J gene: TRBJ1-3
CDR3 length: 15
V gene: TRBV6-5
D gene: .
clone size: .
CDR3 protein: CASKGVSWSGNTIYF
CDR3 DNA: TGTGCCAGCAAGGGGGTTTCGTGGTCTGGAAACACCATATATTTT

J gene: TRBJ2-3
CDR3 length: 17
V gene: TRBV7-2
D gene: TRBD2
clone size: .
CDR3 protein: CASRQRMTSGGTDTQYF
CDR3 DNA: TGTGCCAGCAGACAACGCATGACTAGCGGGGGTACAGATACGCAGTATTTT

J gene: TRBJ2-3
CDR3 length: 17
V gene: TRBV4-2
D gene: TRBD2
clone size: .
CDR3 protein: CASSQDPRTSATDTQYF
CDR3 DNA: TGTGCCAGCAGCCAAGATCCCAGGACTAGCGCCACAGATACGCAGTATTTT

J gene: TRBJ1-4
CDR3 length: 16
V gene: TRBV21-1
D gene: .
clone size: .
CDR3 protein: CASSKAPGGTNEKLFF
CDR3 DNA: TGTGCCAGCAGCAAAGCTCCGGGGGGAACTAATGAAAAACTGTTTTTT

J gene: TRBJ2-5
CDR3 length: 16
V gene: TRBV7-2
D gene: TRBD2
clone size: once
CDR3 protein: CASSLAGDYLQETQYF
CDR3 DNA: TGTGCCAGCAGCTTAGCGGGGGACTACCTGCAGGAGACCCAGTACTTC

J gene: TRBJ2-7
CDR3 length: 15
V gene: TRBV28
D gene: TRBD2
clone size: few
CDR3 protein: CASSLSGLAGYEQYF
CDR3 DNA: TGTGCCAGCAGTTTATCCGGACTAGCGGGCTACGAGCAGTACTTC

J gene: TRBJ2-5
CDR3 length: 13
V gene: TRBV6-5
D gene: .
clone size: .
CDR3 protein: CAVRDLGRETQYF
CDR3 DNA: TGTGCCGTCCGGGACTTAGGCCGAGAGACCCAGTACTTC

J gene: TRBJ2-7
CDR3 length: 15
V gene: TRBV4-3
D gene: TRBD1
clone size: .
CDR3 protein: CASSQAGTGVQEQYF
CDR3 DNA: TGCGCCAGCAGCCAAGCCGGGACAGGGGTGCAAGAGCAGTACTTC

J gene: TRBJ1-1
CDR3 length: 15
V gene: TRBV5-4
D gene: .
clone size: once
CDR3 protein: CASSMGRVTNTEAFF
CDR3 DNA: TGTGCCAGCAGCATGGGCAGGGTGACAAACACTGAAGCTTTCTTT

J gene: TRBJ1-2
CDR3 length: 15
V gene: TRBV6-5
D gene: .
clone size: .
CDR3 protein: CASSYLTTGDHGYTF
CDR3 DNA: TGTGCCAGCAGTTACCTTACGACAGGAGATCATGGCTACACCTTC

J gene: TRBJ2-5
CDR3 length: 12
V gene: TRBV3-1/TRBV3-2
D gene: .
clone size: .
CDR3 protein: CASSYRQETQYF
CDR3 DNA: TGTGCCAGCAGCTACAGACAAGAGACCCAGTACTTC

J gene: TRBJ1-5
CDR3 length: 15
V gene: TRBV7-8
D gene: TRBD1
clone size: .
CDR3 protein: CASSGGTGGNQPQHF
CDR3 DNA: TGTGCCAGCAGCGGCGGGACAGGGGGTAATCAGCCCCAGCATTTT

J gene: TRBJ2-1
CDR3 length: 13
V gene: TRBV5-1
D gene: TRBD2
clone size: few
CDR3 protein: CASSSLASNEQFF
CDR3 DNA: TGCGCCAGCAGCTCACTAGCGTCAAATGAGCAGTTCTTC

J gene: TRBJ1-4
CDR3 length: 14
V gene: TRBV4-2
D gene: TRBD1
clone size: .
CDR3 protein: CASSPQGANEKLFF
CDR3 DNA: TGTGCCAGCAGCCCACAGGGGGCTAATGAAAAACTGTTTTTT

J gene: TRBJ1-3
CDR3 length: 20
V gene: TRBV6-1
D gene: TRBD1
clone size: .
CDR3 protein: CASSGVRDRTYTLSGNTIYF
CDR3 DNA: TGTGCCAGCAGTGGGGTCCGGGACAGAACTTACACCCTCTCTGGAAACACCATATATTTT